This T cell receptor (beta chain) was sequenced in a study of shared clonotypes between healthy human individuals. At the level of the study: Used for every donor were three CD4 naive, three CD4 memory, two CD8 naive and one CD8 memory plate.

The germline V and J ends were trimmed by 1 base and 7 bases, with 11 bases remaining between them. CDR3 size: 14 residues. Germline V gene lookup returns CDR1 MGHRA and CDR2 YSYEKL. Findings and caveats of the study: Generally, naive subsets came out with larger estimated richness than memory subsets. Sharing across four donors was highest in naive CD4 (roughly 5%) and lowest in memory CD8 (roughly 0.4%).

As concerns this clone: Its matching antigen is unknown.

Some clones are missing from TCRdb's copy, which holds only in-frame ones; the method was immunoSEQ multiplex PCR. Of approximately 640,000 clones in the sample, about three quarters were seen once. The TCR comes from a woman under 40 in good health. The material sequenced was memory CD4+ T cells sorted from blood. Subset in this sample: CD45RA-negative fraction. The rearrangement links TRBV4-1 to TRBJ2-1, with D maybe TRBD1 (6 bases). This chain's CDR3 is CASSQGGTPNEQFF. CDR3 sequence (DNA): TGCGCCAGCAGCCAAGGAGGGACACCGAATGAGCAGTTCTTC.